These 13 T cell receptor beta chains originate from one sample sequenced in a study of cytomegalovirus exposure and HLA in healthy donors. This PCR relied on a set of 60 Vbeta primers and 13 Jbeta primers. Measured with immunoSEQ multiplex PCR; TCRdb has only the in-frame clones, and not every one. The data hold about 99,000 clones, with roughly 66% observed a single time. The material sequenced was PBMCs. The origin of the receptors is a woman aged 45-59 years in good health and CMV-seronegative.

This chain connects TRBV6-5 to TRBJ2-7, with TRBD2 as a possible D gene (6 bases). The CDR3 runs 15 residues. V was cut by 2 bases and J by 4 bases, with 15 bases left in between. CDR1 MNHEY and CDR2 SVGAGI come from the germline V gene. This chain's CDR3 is CASSYLLGGEYEQYF. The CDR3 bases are TGTGCCAGCAGTTACCTGTTGGGGGGTGAGTACGAGCAGTACTTC.

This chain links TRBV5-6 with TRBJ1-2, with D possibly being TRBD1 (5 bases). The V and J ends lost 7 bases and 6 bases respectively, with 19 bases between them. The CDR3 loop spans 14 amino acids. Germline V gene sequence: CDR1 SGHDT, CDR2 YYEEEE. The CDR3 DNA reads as TGTGCCAGCTACATAGGGAGGGGCGAGAATGGCTACACCTTC. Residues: CASYIGRGENGYTF. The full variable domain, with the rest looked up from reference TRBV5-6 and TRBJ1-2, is DAGVTQSPTHLIKTRGQQVTLRCSPKSGHDTVSWYQQALGQGPQFIFQYYEEEERQRGNFPDRFSGHQFPNYSSELNVNALLLGDSALYLCASYIGRGENGYTFGSGTRLTVV.

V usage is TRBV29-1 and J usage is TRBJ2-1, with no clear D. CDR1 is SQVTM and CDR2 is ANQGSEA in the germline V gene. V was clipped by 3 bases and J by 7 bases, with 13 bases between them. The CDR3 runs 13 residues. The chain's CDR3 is CSVEHPTRNEQFF. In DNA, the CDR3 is TGCAGCGTTGAGCACCCGACGAGGAATGAGCAGTTCTTC.

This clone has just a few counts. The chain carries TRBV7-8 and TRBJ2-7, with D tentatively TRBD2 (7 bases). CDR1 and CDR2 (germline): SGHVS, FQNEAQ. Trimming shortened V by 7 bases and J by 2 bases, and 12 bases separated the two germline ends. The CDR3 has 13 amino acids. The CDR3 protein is CASTFGGPYEQYF. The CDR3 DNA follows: TGTGCCAGCACCTTCGGGGGGCCCTACGAGCAGTACTTC.

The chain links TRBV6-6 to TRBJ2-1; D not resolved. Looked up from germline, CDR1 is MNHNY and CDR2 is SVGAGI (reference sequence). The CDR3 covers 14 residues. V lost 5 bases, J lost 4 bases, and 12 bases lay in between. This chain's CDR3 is CASSATSEYNEQFF. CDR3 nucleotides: TGTGCCAGCAGTGCGACGAGCGAATACAATGAGCAGTTCTTC.

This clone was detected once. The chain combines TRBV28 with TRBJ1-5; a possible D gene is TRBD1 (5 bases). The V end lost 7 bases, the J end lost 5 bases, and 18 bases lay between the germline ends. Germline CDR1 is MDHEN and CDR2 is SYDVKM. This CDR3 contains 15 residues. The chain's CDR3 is CASNGQEGPHQPQHF. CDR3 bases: TGTGCCAGCAACGGTCAGGAGGGGCCCCATCAGCCCCAGCATTTT.

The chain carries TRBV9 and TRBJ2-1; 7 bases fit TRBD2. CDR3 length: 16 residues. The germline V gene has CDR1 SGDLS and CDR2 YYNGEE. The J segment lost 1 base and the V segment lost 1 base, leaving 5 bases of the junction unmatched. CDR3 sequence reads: CASSVHVGGSYNEQFF. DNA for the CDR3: TGTGCCAGCAGCGTACATGTGGGAGGGTCCTACAATGAGCAGTTCTTC.

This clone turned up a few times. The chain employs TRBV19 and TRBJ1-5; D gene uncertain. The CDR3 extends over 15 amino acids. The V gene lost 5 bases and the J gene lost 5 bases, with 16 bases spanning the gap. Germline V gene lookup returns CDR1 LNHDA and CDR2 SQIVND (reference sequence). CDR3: CASSAGFAGDQPQHF. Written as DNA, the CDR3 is TGTGCCAGTAGTGCGGGGTTCGCAGGAGATCAGCCCCAGCATTTT.

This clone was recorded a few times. In DNA form, the CDR3 reads TGTGCCAGCAGCCATCCGGGGTCCTACGAGCAGTACTTC. Translating it yields CASSHPGSYEQYF. The chain employs TRBV7-2 and TRBJ2-7; D perhaps matches TRBD2 (5 bases). Trimming pared 5 bases from V and 1 base from J, leaving 9 bases between. CDR3 length: 13 residues. Germline-derived CDR1 and CDR2 are SGHTA and FQGNSA.

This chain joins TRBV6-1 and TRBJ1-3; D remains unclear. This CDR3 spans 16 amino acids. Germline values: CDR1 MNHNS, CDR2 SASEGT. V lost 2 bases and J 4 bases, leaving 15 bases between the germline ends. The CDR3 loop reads CASSERRSLSGNTIYF. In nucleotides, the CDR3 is TGTGCCAGCAGTGAACGTCGTAGTCTGTCGGGAAACACCATATATTTT.

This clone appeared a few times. For the CDR3, the DNA is TGTGCCAGCAGTTTTAACAGAAAAGAATATGGCTACACCTTC. It specifies CASSFNRKEYGYTF. The V call is TRBV27, the J call TRBJ1-2; no clear D gene. Germline CDR1 and CDR2: MNHEY and SMNVEV (reference sequence). The CDR3 sequence is 14 residues long. V was trimmed by 3 bases and J by 5 bases, leaving 13 bases between them.

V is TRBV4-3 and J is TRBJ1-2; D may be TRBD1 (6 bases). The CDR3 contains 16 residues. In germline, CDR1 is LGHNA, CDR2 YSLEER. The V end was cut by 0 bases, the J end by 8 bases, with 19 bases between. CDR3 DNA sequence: TGCGCCAGCAGCCAAGATTTAGGGGGAGGGGTAAGCGGCTACACCTTC. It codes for CASSQDLGGGVSGYTF.

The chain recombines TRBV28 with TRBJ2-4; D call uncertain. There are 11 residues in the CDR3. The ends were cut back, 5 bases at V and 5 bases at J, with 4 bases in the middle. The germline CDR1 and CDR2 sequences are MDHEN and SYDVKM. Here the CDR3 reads CASSLENIQYF. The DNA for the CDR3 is TGTGCCAGCAGTCTAGAAAACATTCAGTACTTC.